This T cell receptor (beta chain) was obtained from a study of early stage breast cancer tumors. The study's findings and limits: Compared with adjacent normal breast, tumors showed about 2.4-fold denser, more clonal T cells. In most of the 16 patients, blood comparison separated tumor from normal breast.

Regarding this clone: Its antigen remains unknown.

This CDR3 has 15 amino acids. The ends were cut back, 8 bases at V and 5 bases at J, with 21 bases in the middle. Per germline, CDR1 GTSNPN and CDR2 SVGIG (reference sequence). TCRdb's copy holds only in-frame clones and misses some; the assay was immunoSEQ multiplex PCR. The sample records tens of thousands of clones, just under 80% being singletons. The TCR was taken from a person aged 35 to 50 with breast cancer. The sample consisted of blood. V and J are TRBV30 and TRBJ2-2; D perhaps matches TRBD2 (6 bases). The CDR3 region has the DNA TGTGCCCGGGGAGCTGTCGCGGGGAATACCGGGGAGCTGTTTTTT. It specifies CARGAVAGNTGELFF.